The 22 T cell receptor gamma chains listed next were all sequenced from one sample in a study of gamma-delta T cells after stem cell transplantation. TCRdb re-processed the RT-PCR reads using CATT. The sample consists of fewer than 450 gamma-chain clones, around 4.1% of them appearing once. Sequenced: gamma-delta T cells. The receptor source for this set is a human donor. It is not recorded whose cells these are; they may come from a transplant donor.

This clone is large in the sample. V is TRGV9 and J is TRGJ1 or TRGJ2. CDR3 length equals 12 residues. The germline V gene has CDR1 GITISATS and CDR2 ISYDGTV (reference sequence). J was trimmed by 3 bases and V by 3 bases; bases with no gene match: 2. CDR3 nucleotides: TGTGCCTTGTGGGAGTCTTATTATAAGAAACTCTTT. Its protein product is CALWESYYKKLF.

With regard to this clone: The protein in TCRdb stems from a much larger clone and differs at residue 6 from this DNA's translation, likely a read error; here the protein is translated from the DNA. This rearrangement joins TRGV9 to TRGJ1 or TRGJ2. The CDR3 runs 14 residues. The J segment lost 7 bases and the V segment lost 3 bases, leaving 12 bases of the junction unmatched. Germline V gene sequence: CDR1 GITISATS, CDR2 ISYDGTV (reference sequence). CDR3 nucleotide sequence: TGTGCCTTGTGGGAGTCCGGAGTTAGGTATAAGAAACTCTTT. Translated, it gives CALWESGVRYKKLF.

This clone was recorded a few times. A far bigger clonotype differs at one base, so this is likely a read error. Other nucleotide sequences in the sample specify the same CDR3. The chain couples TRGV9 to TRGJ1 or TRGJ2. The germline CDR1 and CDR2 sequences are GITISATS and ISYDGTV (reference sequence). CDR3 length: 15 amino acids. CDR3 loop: CALWEVHESYYKKLF. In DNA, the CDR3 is TGTGCCTTATGGGAGGTGCACGAGAGTTATTATAAGAAACTCTTT.

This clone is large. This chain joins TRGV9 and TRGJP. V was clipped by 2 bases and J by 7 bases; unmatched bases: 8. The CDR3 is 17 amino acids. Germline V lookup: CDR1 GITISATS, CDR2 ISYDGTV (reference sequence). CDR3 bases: TGTGCCTTGTGGGAGGCGCGAATTGAGTTGGGCAAAAAAATCAAGGTATTT. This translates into CALWEARIELGKKIKVF.

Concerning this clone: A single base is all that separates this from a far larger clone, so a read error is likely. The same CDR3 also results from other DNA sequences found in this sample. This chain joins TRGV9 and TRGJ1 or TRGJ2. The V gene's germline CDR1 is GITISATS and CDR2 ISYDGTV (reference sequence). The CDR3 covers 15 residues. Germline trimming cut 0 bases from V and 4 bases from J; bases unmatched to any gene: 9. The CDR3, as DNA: TGTGCCTTGTGGGAGGTGCACGAGAGCTATTATAAGAAACTCTTT. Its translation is CALWEVHESYYKKLF.

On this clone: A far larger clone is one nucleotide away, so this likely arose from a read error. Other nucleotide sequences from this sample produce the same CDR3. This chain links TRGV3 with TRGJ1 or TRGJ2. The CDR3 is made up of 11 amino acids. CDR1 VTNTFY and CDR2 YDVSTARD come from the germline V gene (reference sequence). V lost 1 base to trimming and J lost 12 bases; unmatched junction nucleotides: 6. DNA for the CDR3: TGTGCCACCTGGGACAGACCTACGAAACTCTTT. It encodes CATWDRPTKLF.

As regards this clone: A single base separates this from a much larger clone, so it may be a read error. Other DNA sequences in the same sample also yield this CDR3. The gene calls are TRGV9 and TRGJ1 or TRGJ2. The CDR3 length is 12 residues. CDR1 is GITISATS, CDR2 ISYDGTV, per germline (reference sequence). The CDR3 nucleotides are TGTGCCTTGTGGGAGGTCCCTAATAAGAAGCTCTTT. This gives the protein CALWEVPNKKLF.

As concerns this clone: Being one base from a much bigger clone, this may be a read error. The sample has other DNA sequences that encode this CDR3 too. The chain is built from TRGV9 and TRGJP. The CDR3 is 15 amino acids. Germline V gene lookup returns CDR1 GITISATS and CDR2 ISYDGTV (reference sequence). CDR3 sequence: CALWSQELGKKIKVF. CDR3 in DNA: TGTGCCTTGTGGAGCCAAGAGCTGGGCAAAAAAATCAAGGTATTT.

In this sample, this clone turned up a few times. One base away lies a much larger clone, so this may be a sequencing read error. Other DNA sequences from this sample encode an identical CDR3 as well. For the CDR3, the DNA is TGTGCCTTGTGGCCCACGGGGCAGGAGTTGGGCAAAAAAATCAAGGTATTT. Translation gives CALWPTGQELGKKIKVF. The V gene is TRGV9, the J gene TRGJP. CDR3 size: 17 residues. Germline V gives CDR1 GITISATS, CDR2 ISYDGTV (reference sequence).

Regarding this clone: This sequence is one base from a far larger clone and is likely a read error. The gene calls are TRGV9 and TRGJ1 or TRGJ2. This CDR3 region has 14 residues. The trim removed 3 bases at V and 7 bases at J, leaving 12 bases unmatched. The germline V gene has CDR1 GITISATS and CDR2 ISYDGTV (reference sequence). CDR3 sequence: CALWEPGVRYKKLF. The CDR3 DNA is TGTGCCTTGTGGGAGCCCGGGGTTAGGTATAAGAAACTCTTT.

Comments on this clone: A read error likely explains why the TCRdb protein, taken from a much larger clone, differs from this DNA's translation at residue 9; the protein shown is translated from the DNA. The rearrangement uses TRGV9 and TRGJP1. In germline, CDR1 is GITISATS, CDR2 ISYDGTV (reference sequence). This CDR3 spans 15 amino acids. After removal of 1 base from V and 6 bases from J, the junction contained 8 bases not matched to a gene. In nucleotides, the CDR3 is TGTGCCTTGTGGGAGGTCAGTGCCTCTGGTTGGTTCAAGATATTT. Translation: CALWEVSASGWFKIF.

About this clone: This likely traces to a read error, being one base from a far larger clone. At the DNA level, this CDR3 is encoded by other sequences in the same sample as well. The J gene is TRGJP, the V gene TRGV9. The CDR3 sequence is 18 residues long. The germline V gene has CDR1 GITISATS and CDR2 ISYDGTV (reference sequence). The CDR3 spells CALWEARRQELGKKIKVF. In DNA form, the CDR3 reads TGTGCCTTGTGGGAGGCACGTAGGCAAGAGCTGGGCAAAAAAATCAAGGTATTT.

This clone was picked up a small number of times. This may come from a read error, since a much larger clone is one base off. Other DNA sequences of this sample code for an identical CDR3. Here the CDR3 DNA reads TGTGCCCTGTGGGAGCTCTTATTAGAGTTGGGCAAAAAAATCAAGGTATTT. Translated: CALWELLLELGKKIKVF. The chain has TRGV9 and TRGJP. Germline V gives CDR1 GITISATS, CDR2 ISYDGTV (reference sequence). This CDR3 is built from 17 residues.

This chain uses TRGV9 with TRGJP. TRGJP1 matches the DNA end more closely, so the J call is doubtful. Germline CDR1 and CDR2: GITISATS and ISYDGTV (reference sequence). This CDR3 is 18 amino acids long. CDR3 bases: TGTGCCTTGTGGGAGGCACGCAGGCAAGAGTTGGGCAAAAAAATCAAGATATTT. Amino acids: CALWEARRQELGKKIKIF.

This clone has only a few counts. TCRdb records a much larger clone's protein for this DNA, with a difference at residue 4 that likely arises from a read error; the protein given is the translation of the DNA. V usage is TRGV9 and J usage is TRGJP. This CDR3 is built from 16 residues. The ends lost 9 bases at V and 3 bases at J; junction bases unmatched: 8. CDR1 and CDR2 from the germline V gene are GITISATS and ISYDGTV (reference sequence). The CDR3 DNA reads TGTGCCTTGCGGGTTGAGCAAGAGTTGGGCAAAAAAATCAAGGTATTT. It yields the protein CALRVEQELGKKIKVF.

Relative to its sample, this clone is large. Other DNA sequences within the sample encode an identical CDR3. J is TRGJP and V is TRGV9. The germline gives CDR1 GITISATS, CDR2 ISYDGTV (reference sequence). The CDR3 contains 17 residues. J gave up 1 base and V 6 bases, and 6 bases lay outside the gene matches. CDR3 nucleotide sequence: TGTGCCTTGTGGCCCACGGGGCAAGAGTTGGGCAAAAAAATCAAGGTATTT. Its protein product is CALWPTGQELGKKIKVF.

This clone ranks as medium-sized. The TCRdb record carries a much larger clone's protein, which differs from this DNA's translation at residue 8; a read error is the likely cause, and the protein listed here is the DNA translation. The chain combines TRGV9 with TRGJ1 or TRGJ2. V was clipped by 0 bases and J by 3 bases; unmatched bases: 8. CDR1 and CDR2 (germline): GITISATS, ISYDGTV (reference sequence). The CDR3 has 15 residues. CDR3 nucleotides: TGTGCCTTGTGGGAGGTGCACAAGAGTTATTATAAGAAACTCTTT. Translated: CALWEVHKSYYKKLF.

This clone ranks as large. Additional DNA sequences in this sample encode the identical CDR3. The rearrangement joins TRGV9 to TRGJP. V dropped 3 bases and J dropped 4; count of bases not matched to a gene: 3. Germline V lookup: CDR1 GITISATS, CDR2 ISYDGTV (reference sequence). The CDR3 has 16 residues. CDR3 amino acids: CALWEPQELGKKIKVF. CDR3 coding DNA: TGTGCCTTGTGGGAGCCCCAAGAGTTGGGCAAAAAAATCAAGGTATTT.

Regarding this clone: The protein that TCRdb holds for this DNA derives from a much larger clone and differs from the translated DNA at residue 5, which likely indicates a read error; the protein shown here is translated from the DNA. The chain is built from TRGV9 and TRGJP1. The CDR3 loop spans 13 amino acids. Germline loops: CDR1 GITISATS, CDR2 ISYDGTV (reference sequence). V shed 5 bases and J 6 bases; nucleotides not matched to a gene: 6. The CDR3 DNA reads TGTGCCTTGTGGGGGGACTCTGGTTGGTTCAAGATATTT. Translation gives CALWGDSGWFKIF.

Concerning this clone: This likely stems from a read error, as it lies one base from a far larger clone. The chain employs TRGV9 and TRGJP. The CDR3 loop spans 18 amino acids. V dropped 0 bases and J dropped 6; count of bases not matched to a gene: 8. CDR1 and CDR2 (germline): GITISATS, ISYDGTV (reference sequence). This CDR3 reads CALWEVVAGELGKKIKVF. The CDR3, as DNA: TGTGCCTTGTGGGAGGTGGTAGCGGGAGAGTTGGGCAAAAAAATCAAGGTATTT.

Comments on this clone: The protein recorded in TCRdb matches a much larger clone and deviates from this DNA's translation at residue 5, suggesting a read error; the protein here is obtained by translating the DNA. The CDR3 sequence: CALWGELGKKIKVF. For the CDR3, the DNA is TGTGCCTTGTGGGGGGAGTTGGGCAAAAAAATCAAGGTATTT. The chain joins TRGV9 to TRGJP. The ends lost 5 bases at V and 7 bases at J; junction bases unmatched: 2. Germline lookup yields CDR1 GITISATS and CDR2 ISYDGTV (reference sequence). The CDR3 runs 14 residues.

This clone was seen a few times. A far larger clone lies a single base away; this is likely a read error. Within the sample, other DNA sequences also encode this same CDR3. The CDR3 here is CALWEQELGKKIKVF. CDR3 in DNA: TGTGCCTTGTGGGAGCAGGAGTTGGGCAAAAAAATCAAGGTATTT. The genes are TRGV9 and TRGJP. The V gene end was trimmed by 3 bases and the J gene end by 7 bases; junction bases not matched to a gene: 3. In germline, CDR1 is GITISATS, CDR2 ISYDGTV (reference sequence). The CDR3 length is 15 residues.